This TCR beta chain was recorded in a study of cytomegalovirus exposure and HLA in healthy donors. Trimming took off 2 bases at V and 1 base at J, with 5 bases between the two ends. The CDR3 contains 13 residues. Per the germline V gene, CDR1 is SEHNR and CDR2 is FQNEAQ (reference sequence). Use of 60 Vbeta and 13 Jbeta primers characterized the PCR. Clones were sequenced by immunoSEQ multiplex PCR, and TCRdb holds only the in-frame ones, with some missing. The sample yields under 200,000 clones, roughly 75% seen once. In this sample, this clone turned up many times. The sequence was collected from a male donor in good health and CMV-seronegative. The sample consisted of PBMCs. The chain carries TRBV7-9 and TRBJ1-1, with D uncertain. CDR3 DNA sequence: TGTGCCAGCAGCTTATCCGGGAACACTGAAGCTTTCTTT. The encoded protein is CASSLSGNTEAFF. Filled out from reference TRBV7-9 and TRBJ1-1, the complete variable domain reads DTGVSQNPRHKITKRGQNVTFRCDPISEHNRLYWYRQTLGQGPEFLTYFQNEAQLEKSRLLSDRFSAERPKGSFSTLEIQRTEQGDSAMYLCASSLSGNTEAFFGQGTRLTVV.